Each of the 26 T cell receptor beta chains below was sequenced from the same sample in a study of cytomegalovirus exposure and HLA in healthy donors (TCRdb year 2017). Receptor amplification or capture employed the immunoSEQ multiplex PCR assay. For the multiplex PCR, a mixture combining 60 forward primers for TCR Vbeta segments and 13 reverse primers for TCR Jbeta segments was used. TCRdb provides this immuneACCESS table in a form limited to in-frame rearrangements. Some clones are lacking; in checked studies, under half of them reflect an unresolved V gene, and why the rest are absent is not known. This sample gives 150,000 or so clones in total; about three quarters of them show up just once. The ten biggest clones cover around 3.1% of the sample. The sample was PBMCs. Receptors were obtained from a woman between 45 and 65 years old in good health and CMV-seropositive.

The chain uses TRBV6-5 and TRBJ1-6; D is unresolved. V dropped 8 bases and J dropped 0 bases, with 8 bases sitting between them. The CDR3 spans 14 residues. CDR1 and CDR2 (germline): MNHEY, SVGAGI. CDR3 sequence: CASARGSYNSPLHF. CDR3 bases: TGTGCCAGCGCGCGGGGCTCCTATAATTCACCCCTCCACTTT.

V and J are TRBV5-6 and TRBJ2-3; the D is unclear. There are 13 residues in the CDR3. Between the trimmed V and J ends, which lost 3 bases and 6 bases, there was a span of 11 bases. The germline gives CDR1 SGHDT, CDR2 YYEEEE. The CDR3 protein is CASSSSTLDTQYF. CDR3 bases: TGTGCCAGCAGCTCTTCGACTCTTGATACGCAGTATTTT.

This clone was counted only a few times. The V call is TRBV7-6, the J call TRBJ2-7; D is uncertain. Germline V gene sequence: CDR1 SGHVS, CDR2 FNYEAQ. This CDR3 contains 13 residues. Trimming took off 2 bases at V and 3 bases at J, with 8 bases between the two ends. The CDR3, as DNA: TGTGCCAGCAGCTTATCCCAGGACTACGAGCAGTACTTC. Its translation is CASSLSQDYEQYF.

The CDR3 DNA reads as TGTGCCAGCAGCCCAGACAGCCTCTCGTATGGCTACACCTTC. Translating it yields CASSPDSLSYGYTF. This rearrangement joins TRBV11-3 to TRBJ1-2; the D gene is possibly TRBD1 (5 bases). Germline assignment: CDR1 SGHNT and CDR2 YENEEA. The germline V and J ends were trimmed by 5 bases and 5 bases, with 15 bases remaining between them. The CDR3 is 14 amino acids.

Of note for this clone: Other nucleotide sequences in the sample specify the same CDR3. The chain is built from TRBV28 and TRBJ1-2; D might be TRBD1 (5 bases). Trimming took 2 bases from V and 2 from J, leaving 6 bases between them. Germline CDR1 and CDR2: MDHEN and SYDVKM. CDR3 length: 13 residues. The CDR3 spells CASSLQGNYGYTF. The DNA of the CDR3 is TGTGCCAGCAGTTTACAGGGCAACTATGGCTACACCTTC.

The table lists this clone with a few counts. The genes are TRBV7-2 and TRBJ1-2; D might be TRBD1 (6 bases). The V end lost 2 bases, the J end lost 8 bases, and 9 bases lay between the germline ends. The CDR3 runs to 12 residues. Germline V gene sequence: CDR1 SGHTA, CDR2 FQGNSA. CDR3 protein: CASSLSTGGYTF. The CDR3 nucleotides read TGTGCCAGCAGCTTAAGTACAGGGGGCTACACCTTC.

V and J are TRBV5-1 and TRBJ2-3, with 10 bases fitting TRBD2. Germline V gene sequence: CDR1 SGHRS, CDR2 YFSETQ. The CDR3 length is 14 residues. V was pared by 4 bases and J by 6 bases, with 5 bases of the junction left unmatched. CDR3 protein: CASSMSGGDDTQYF. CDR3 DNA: TGCGCCAGCAGCATGAGCGGGGGGGATGATACGCAGTATTTT.

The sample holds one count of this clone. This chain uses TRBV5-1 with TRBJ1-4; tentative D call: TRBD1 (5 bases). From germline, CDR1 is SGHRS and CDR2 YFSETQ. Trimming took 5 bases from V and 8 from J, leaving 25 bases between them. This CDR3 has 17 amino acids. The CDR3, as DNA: TGCGCCAGCAGTTTTGTTTACTCCGGGACTGCACGAGAAAAACTGTTTTTT. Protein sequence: CASSFVYSGTAREKLFF. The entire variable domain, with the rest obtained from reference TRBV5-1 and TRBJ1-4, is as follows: KAGVTQTPRYLIKTRGQQVTLSCSPISGHRSVSWYQQTPGQGLQFLFEYFSETQRNKGNFPGRFSGRQFSNSRSEMNVSTLELGDSALYLCASSFVYSGTAREKLFFGSGTQLSVL.

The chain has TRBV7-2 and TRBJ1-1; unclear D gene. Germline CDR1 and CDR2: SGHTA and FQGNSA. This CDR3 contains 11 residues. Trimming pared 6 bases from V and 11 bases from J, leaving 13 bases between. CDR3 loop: CASSLTGRAFF. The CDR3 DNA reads TGTGCCAGCAGTCTGACGGGGAGGGCTTTCTTT.

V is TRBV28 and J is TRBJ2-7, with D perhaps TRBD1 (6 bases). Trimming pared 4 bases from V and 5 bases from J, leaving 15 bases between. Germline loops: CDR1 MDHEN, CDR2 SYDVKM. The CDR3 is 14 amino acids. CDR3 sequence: CASSSTGQFHEQYF. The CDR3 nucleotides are TGTGCCAGCAGTTCCACAGGGCAGTTCCACGAGCAGTACTTC. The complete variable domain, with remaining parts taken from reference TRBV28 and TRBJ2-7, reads DVKVTQSSRYLVKRTGEKVFLECVQDMDHENMFWYRQDPGLGLRLIYFSYDVKMKEKGDIPEGYSVSREKKERFSLILESASTNQTSMYLCASSSTGQFHEQYFGPGTRLTVT.

The DNA of the CDR3 is TGCGCCAGCAGCCCCGGACAGGGAGACGGTCAGCCCCAGCATTTT. As protein: CASSPGQGDGQPQHF. The chain combines TRBV5-1 with TRBJ1-5; 8 nucleotides line up with TRBD1. With V trimmed by 4 bases and J by 6 bases, 9 bases remained unmatched. Germline values: CDR1 SGHRS, CDR2 YFSETQ. The CDR3 consists of 15 residues.

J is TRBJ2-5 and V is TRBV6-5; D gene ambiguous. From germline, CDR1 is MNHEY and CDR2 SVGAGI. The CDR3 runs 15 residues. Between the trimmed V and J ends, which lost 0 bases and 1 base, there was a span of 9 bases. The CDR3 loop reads CASSYSPGTQETQYF. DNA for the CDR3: TGTGCCAGCAGTTACTCTCCAGGAACCCAAGAGACCCAGTACTTC.

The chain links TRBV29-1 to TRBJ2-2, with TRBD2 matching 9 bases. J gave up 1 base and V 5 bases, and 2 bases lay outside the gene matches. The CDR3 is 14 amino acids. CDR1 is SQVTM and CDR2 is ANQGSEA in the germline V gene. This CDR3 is CSVSSGGNTGELFF. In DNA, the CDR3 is TGCAGCGTTAGTAGCGGGGGGAACACCGGGGAGCTGTTTTTT.

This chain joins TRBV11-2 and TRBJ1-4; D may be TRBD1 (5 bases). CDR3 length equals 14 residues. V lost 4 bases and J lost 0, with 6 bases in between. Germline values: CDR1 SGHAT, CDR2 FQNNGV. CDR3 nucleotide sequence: TGTGCCAGCAGCTGGGGGGCAACTAATGAAAAACTGTTTTTT. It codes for CASSWGATNEKLFF.

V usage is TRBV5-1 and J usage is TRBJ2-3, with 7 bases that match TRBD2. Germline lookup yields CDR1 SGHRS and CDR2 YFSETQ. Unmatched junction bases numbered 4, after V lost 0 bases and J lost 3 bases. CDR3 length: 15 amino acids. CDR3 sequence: CASSLEGAGTDTQYF. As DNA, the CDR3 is TGCGCCAGCAGCTTGGAGGGAGCGGGAACAGATACGCAGTATTTT.

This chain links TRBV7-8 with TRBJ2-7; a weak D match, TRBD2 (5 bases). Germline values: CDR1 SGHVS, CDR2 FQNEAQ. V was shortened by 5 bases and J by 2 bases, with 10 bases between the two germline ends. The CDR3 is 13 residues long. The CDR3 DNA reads TGTGCCAGCAGCCCATCGGAGGCCTACGAGCAGTACTTC. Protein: CASSPSEAYEQYF. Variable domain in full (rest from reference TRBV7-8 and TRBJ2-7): GAGVSQSPRYKVAKRGQDVALRCDPISGHVSLFWYQQALGQGPEFLTYFQNEAQLDKSGLPSDRFFAERPEGSVSTLKIQRTQQEDSAVYLCASSPSEAYEQYFGPGTRLTVT.

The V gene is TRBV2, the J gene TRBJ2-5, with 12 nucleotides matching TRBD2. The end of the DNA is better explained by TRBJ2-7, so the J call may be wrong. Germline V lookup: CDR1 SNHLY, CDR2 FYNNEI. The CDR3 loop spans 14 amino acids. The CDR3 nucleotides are TGTGCCAGCAGTCCACTAGCGGGAGGTCCCGAGCAGTACTTC. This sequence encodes CASSPLAGGPEQYF.

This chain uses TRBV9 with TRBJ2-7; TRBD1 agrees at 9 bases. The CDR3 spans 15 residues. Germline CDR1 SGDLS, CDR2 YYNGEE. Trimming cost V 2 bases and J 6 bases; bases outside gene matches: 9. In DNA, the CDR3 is TGTGCCAGCAGCGTTGATCCGGGACAGGGATCCGAGCAGTACTTC. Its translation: CASSVDPGQGSEQYF.

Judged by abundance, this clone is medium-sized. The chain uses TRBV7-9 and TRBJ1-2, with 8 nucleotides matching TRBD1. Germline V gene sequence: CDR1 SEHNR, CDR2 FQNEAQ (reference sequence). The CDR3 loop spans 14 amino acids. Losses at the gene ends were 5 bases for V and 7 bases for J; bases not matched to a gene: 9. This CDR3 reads CASSIPQGAGGYTF. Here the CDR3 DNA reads TGTGCCAGCAGCATACCCCAGGGGGCGGGTGGCTACACCTTC.

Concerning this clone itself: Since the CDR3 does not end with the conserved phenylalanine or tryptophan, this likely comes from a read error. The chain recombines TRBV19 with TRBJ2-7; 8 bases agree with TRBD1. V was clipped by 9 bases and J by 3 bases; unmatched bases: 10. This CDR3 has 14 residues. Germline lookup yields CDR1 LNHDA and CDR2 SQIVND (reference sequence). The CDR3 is CASSREDRDYEQYL. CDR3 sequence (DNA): TGTGCCAGCAGCCGCGAGGACAGGGACTACGAGCAGTACCTC.

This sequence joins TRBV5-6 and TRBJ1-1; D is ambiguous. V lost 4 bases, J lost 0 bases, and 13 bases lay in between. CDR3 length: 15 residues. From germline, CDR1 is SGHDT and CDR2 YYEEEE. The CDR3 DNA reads TGTGCCAGCAGCAATTCCGGGAGAGTGAACACTGAAGCTTTCTTT. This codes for CASSNSGRVNTEAFF. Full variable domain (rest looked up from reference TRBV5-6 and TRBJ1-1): DAGVTQSPTHLIKTRGQQVTLRCSPKSGHDTVSWYQQALGQGPQFIFQYYEEEERQRGNFPDRFSGHQFPNYSSELNVNALLLGDSALYLCASSNSGRVNTEAFFGQGTRLTVV.

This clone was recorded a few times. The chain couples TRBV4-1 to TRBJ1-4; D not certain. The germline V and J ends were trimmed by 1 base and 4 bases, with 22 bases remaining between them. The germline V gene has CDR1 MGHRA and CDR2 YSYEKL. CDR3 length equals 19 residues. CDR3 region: CASSQGRVPVRGRNEKLFF. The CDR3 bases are TGCGCCAGCAGCCAAGGGCGTGTTCCGGTTCGGGGTCGTAATGAAAAACTGTTTTTT.

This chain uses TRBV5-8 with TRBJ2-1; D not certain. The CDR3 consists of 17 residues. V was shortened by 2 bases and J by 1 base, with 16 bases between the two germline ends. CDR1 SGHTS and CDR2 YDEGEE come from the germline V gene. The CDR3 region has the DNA TGTGCCAGCAGCTTAAGTCGGCAGCGCCAATCCTACAATGAGCAGTTCTTC. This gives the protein CASSLSRQRQSYNEQFF.

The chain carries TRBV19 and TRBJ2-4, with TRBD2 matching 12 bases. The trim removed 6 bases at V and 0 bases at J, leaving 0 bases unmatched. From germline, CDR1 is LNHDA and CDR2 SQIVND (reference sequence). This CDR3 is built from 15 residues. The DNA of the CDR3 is TGTGCCAGTAGACTAGCGGGGGGAGCCAAAAACATTCAGTACTTC. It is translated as CASRLAGGAKNIQYF.

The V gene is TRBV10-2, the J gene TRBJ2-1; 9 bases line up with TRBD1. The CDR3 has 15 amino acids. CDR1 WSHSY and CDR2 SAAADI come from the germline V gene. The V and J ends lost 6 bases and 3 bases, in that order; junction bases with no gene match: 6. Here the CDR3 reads CASRPGQGDYNEQFF. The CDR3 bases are TGCGCCAGCAGGCCGGGACAGGGTGACTACAATGAGCAGTTCTTC.

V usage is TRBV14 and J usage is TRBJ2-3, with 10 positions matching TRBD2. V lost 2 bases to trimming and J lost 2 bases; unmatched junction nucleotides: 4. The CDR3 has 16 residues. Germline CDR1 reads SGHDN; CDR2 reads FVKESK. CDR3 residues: CASSQFLAGATDTQYF. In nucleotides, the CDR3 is TGTGCCAGCAGCCAATTCCTAGCGGGAGCCACAGATACGCAGTATTTT. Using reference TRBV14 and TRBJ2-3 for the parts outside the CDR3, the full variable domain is EAGVTQFPSHSVIEKGQTVTLRCDPISGHDNLYWYRRVMGKEIKFLLHFVKESKQDESGMPNNRFLAERTGGTYSTLKVQPAELEDSGVYFCASSQFLAGATDTQYFGPGTRLTVL.